The present T cell receptor beta chain was sequenced within a study of blood T cells in healthy people across ages. Combining a sample-barcoded 5' primer with a J-beta primer mix, a second PCR ran for about 7 to 11 cycles. A template-switch adaptor that had 12 random nucleotides put a tag on each cDNA molecule. MiXCR, applied by TCRdb to the 5' RACE reads, yields one record per CDR3 protein. This sample has about 1.6 million distinct CDR3 sequences, with about 32% found just once. This clonotype was seen more than once but under ten times. The CDR3 runs to 16 residues. V gave up 3 bases and J gave up 2 bases, with 16 bases separating them. Germline V lookup: CDR1 SGHTA, CDR2 FQGTGA.

The TCR was taken from a woman in her twenties or thirties in good health. Sequencing was done on a sample of blood. The chain joins TRBV7-3 to TRBJ2-5; TRBD2 might be the D (6 bases). The CDR3 sequence: CASSLAGTAEQETQYF. The DNA for the CDR3 is TGTGCCAGCAGCTTGGCCGGGACTGCCGAACAAGAGACCCAGTACTTC.